This passage covers 10 T cell receptor beta chains from one sample sequenced in a study of cytomegalovirus exposure and HLA in healthy donors. Produced via immunoSEQ multiplex PCR; TCRdb's table is partial and in-frame only. The table shows fewer than 400,000 clones, with approximately 86% occurring only once. Sequences were obtained from PBMCs. These receptor sequences come from a man aged 30 to 39 in good health and CMV-seronegative.

The chain uses TRBV5-6 and TRBJ2-7, with 7 bases aligning to TRBD1. The J segment lost 2 bases and the V segment lost 3 bases, leaving 5 bases of the junction unmatched. CDR1 is SGHDT, CDR2 YYEEEE, per germline. The CDR3 has 14 residues. Here the CDR3 reads CASSSRDSTYEQYF. CDR3 DNA sequence: TGTGCCAGCAGCTCTCGGGACAGCACCTACGAGCAGTACTTC.

As concerns this clone: The sample carries other DNA sequences with the same CDR3. The chain combines TRBV14 with TRBJ1-2; 7 bases are shared with TRBD1. With 2 bases clipped from V and 2 bases from J, the junction kept 5 bases outside the gene matches. Germline V gene lookup returns CDR1 SGHDN and CDR2 FVKESK. The length of the CDR3 is 15 residues. The CDR3 protein is CASSQRTGSNYGYTF. CDR3 bases: TGTGCCAGCAGCCAACGGACAGGTTCCAACTATGGCTACACCTTC.

This rearrangement joins TRBV6-5 to TRBJ1-5; no definite D call. This CDR3 is 15 amino acids long. Germline assignment: CDR1 MNHEY and CDR2 SVGAGI. V lost 10 bases, J lost 3 bases, and 19 bases lay in between. CDR3 DNA sequence: TGTGCCACCCGGAGGGCGCACTGGGTCAATCAGCCCCAGCATTTT. This encodes CATRRAHWVNQPQHF.

This chain links TRBV5-1 with TRBJ1-3; TRBD1 matches at 7 bases. With V trimmed by 4 bases and J by 0 bases, 4 bases remained unmatched. The CDR3 extends over 15 amino acids. Germline V gene data show CDR1 as SGHRS and CDR2 as YFSETQ. CDR3 protein: CASSRAGGSGNTIYF. The CDR3 DNA is TGCGCCAGCAGCAGAGCAGGGGGCTCTGGAAACACCATATATTTT.

This clone was seen a few times. The rearrangement joins TRBV7-9 to TRBJ1-2, with TRBD1 identical over 8 bases. The germline CDR1 and CDR2 sequences are SEHNR and FQNEAQ (reference sequence). The CDR3 is 19 residues long. The V gene end was trimmed by 5 bases and the J gene end by 7 bases; junction bases not matched to a gene: 24. The CDR3 nucleotides are TGTGCCAGCAGCCCCCGCATCGGACAGGGAGCAGGGAGGGGGCCTGGCTACACCTTC. Translated, it gives CASSPRIGQGAGRGPGYTF.

The V and J genes are TRBV18 and TRBJ2-5; D perhaps matches TRBD2 (6 bases). This CDR3 is built from 14 residues. Germline loops: CDR1 KGHSH, CDR2 LQKENI. Deletions cut 3 bases from V and 2 bases from J, with 10 bases between. CDR3 residues: CASSPRGIQETQYF. In nucleotides, the CDR3 is TGTGCCAGCTCACCTCGGGGGATTCAAGAGACCCAGTACTTC.

This clone was counted between two and nine times. This chain uses TRBV12-5 with TRBJ1-6; D is undetermined. Germline CDR1 reads LGHNT; CDR2 reads FRNRAP. Trimming cost V 5 bases and J 7 bases, with 12 bases left between them. The CDR3 has 14 residues. The CDR3, as DNA: TGTGCTAGTGGTCCGGGCGGGGTCAATTCACCCCTCCACTTT. Protein product: CASGPGGVNSPLHF.

V gene TRBV7-8 combines with J gene TRBJ1-2; D is perhaps TRBD1 (6 bases). The germline V gene has CDR1 SGHVS and CDR2 FQNEAQ. V was clipped by 1 base and J by 0 bases, with 15 bases between them. The CDR3 covers 17 residues. The CDR3 reads CASSLGFRQASNYGYTF. The CDR3 DNA is TGTGCCAGCAGCTTAGGATTTAGACAGGCCTCTAACTATGGCTACACCTTC.

The V and J genes are TRBV30 and TRBJ1-6; perhaps TRBD1 as D (5 bases). The CDR3 consists of 14 residues. Germline CDR1 reads GTSNPN; CDR2 reads SVGIG (reference sequence). Trimming took off 5 bases at V and 6 bases at J, with 14 bases between the two ends. CDR3 coding DNA: TGTGCCTGGCAGGGTTCCGGATTTAATTCACCCCTCCACTTT. Translation gives CAWQGSGFNSPLHF.

The chain combines TRBV11-3 with TRBJ2-2; 12 positions agree with TRBD2. V lost 0 bases and J lost 6; bases outside the gene matches: 5. This CDR3 comprises 17 residues. Germline CDR1 is SGHNT and CDR2 is YENEEA. The CDR3 spells CASSLDSLAGGAGELFF. The CDR3 DNA is TGTGCCAGCAGCTTAGACTCCCTAGCGGGGGGGGCCGGGGAGCTGTTTTTT.